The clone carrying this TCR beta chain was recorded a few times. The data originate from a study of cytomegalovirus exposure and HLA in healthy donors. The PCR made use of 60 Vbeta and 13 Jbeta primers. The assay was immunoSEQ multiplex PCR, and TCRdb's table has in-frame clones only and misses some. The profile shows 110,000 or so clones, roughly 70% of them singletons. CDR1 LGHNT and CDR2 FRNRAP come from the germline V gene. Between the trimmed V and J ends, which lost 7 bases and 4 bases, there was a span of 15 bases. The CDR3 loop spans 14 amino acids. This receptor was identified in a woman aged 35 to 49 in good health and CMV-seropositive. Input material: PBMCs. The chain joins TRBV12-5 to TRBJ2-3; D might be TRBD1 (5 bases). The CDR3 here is CASATDSGADTQYF. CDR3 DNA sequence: TGTGCTAGTGCCACCGACAGTGGCGCAGATACGCAGTATTTT.